Here is one T cell receptor beta chain with its context. This clone was found once. Its antigen is unknown. The input lacks base qualities; no much larger clone sits a single base away. This entry comes from a study of T cell changes during pregnancy in multiple sclerosis (dated by TCRdb to the late 2010s). Regarding the study in general: The study looked at changes in the T cell repertoire across pregnancy in women with multiple sclerosis.

Libraries came from the immunoSEQ multiplex PCR assay. TCRdb holds this immuneACCESS table with in-frame rearrangements only. Some clones are missing; in checked studies, unresolved V genes explain under half, and the rest has no known cause. The sample table shows 47,000 or so clones, and around 87% are seen once. Over 4% of the sample goes to the ten largest clones. Trimmed from V: 1 base; trimmed from J: 4 bases; junction bases lacking a gene match: 8. Via the germline V gene, CDR1 is SGHTA and CDR2 FQGNSA. From the cysteine up to the phenylalanine, the CDR3 has a length of 17 residues. The CDR3 DNA has 51 bases and is translated from base 1.

The receptor was isolated from a female donor in good health, enrolled as a control in a pregnancy study. Recombination joined TRBV7-2 with TRBJ2-5; 11 middle bases align to TRBD2. This material consisted of peripheral blood, taken after pregnancy. The CDR3 sequence is CASSLELVAGGRETQYF. Read as DNA, the sequence is TGTGCCAGCAGCTTAGAGCTTGTAGCGGGGGGGAGAGAGACCCAGTACTTC.